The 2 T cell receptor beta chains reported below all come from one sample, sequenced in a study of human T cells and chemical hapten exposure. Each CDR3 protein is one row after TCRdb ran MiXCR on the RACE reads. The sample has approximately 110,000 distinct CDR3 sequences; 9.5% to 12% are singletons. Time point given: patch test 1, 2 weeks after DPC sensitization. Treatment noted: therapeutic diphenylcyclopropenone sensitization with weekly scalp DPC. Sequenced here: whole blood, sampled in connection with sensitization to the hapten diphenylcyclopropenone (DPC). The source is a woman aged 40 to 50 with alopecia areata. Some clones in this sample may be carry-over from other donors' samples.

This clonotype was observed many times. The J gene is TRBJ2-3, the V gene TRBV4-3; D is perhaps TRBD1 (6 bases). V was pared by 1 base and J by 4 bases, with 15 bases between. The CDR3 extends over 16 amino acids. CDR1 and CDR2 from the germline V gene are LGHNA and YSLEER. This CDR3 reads CASSQVYRATPDTQYF. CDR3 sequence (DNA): TGCGCCAGCAGCCAAGTTTACAGGGCCACACCAGATACGCAGTATTTT.

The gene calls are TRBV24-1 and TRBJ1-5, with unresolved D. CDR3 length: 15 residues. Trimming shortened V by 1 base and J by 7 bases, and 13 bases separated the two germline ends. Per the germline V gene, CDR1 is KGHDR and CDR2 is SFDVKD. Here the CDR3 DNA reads TGTGCCACCAGTGATTTTGGCAGCCTGGAGCAGCCCCAGCATTTT. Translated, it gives CATSDFGSLEQPQHF.